A selection of T cell receptor beta chains follows, all from one sample in a study of CD8+ T cells in alopecia areata. The data were produced by immunoSEQ multiplex PCR, yet TCRdb's version contains in-frame clones alone and is incomplete. The repertoire holds about 87,000 clones, with just over 70% as singletons. The material sequenced was CD8+ T cells sorted from blood, taken between weeks 44 and 45, from a patient treated with tofacitinib. These receptors were obtained from a human donor with alopecia areata. The CDR3 runs from the conserved cysteine through the conserved F or W. A D gene is named only where the DNA matches it firmly. Clone size is not always given. Where it is, it says once, few, many or a class for expanded clones.

-	-	TRBV19	TRBJ1-6	TGTGCCAGTAGTATAGAGCTGCCGGGTAGTAATTCACCCCTCCACTTT	CASSIELPGSNSPLHF
-	few	TRBV6-5	TRBJ2-2	TGTGCCAGCAGTCCCATACAGGGCATCGGGGAGCTGTTTTTT	CASSPIQGIGELFF
-	-	TRBV6-5	TRBJ1-1	TGTGCCAGCAGTTACTCGGGGGGGTCTGAAGCTTTCTTT	CASSYSGGSEAFF
-	few	TRBV27	TRBJ1-1	TGTGCCAGCAGTTGGACAGCAAACACTGAAGCTTTCTTT	CASSWTANTEAFF
-	-	TRBV12-5	TRBJ2-5	TGTGCTAGTGGTTTGCTGACAGGCCAAGAGACCCAGTACTTC	CASGLLTGQETQYF
TRBD2	-	TRBV2	TRBJ2-1	TGTGCCAGCAGGACCATAGCGGGGGGGCCGGACGAGCAGTTCTTC	CASRTIAGGPDEQFF
-	few	TRBV11-2	TRBJ1-1	TGTGCCAGCAGCTTAGCCCGACAGGTAGAAGCTTTCTTT	CASSLARQVEAFF
TRBD1	-	TRBV2	TRBJ1-2	TGTGCCGTTGAGGGGACAGGGGGCGACTACACCTTC	CAVEGTGGDYTF
-	-	TRBV6-5	TRBJ1-3	TGTGCCAGCGATGGGGTGAACACCATATATTTT	CASDGVNTIYF
-	-	TRBV5-1	TRBJ2-1	TGCGCCAGCAGCTTTCGGGTTTCGGATGAGCAGTTCTTC	CASSFRVSDEQFF
TRBD1	-	TRBV5-1	TRBJ1-2	TGCGCCAGCAGCCCGGCAGGGGGGCCGGAGGGCTACACCTTC	CASSPAGGPEGYTF
-	-	TRBV7-2	TRBJ2-7	TGTGCCAGCAGCACGGACGCCGGTTCCTACGAGCAGTACTTC	CASSTDAGSYEQYF
TRBD2	-	TRBV7-2	TRBJ2-1	TGTGCCAGCACCACACCCCTTAGCGGGGGGCACAATGAGCAGTTCTTC	CASTTPLSGGHNEQFF
-	-	TRBV4-3	TRBJ1-5	TGCGCCAGCAGCCAAGATAGATCAGGGAGTAGCAATCAGCCCCAGCATTTT	CASSQDRSGSSNQPQHF
-	-	TRBV19	TRBJ1-4	TGTGCCAGTTGTCGGCAGAATAATGAAAAACTGTTTTTT	CASCRQNNEKLFF
-	-	TRBV5-1	TRBJ2-3	TGCGCCAGCAGCGACGAGAGTGCGGCAGATACGCAGTATTTT	CASSDESAADTQYF
-	-	TRBV12-5	TRBJ2-6	TGTGCTAGTGGGCCGACAGGATCCGGGGCCAACGTCCTGACTTTC	CASGPTGSGANVLTF